This T cell receptor beta chain was sequenced in a study of T and B cells in COVID-19 patients. Each TRB amplification used roughly 230-550 ng of genomic DNA from blood. Multiplex PCR with BIOMED2 TRB-A/B primer pools amplified TRB rearrangements. TCRdb re-analysed the multiplex PCR reads in MiXCR, keeping a single row per CDR3 protein. The table has 7,700 or so distinct CDR3 sequences, 25% to 35% seen once. The CDR3 extends over 13 amino acids. The germline V gene encodes CDR1 MNHEY and CDR2 SVGAGI. V was cut by 6 bases and J by 6 bases, with 14 bases left in between. The origin of this receptor is a human donor with active COVID-19. V gene TRBV6-5 combines with J gene TRBJ1-2; no clear D. Sequencing was done on a sample of blood. The CDR3 DNA reads TGTGCCAGCAGGTCCTTTGGTTTGGATGGCTACACCTTC. Translated: CASRSFGLDGYTF.